This T cell receptor beta chain was recovered during a study of blood T cell repertoires in COVID-19. Study context: Sources were T cells, B-cell-depleted T cells, or PBMCs; the material itself was cDNA or gDNA.

Participants, roughly 18 to 89 years old, spanned around 25 US areas. Participant reports of clinical history set cohort assignment. Generated by immunoSEQ multiplex PCR, the TCRdb table keeps only in-frame clones and is missing some. The sample carries about 220,000 clones, roughly four fifths recorded once. Germline V CDR1 and CDR2: SGHRS, YFSETQ. This CDR3 contains 16 residues. V lost 0 bases and J 6 bases, leaving 16 bases between the germline ends. The chain links TRBV5-1 to TRBJ2-1; TRBD2 might be the D (5 bases). The sequence derives from a woman in her fifties or sixties who had recovered from COVID-19. The sample was PBMCs or T cells enriched from blood (not recorded which). Here the CDR3 reads CASSLGPGVVGNEQFF. The CDR3, as DNA: TGCGCCAGCAGCTTGGGACCCGGGGTCGTAGGCAATGAGCAGTTCTTC.